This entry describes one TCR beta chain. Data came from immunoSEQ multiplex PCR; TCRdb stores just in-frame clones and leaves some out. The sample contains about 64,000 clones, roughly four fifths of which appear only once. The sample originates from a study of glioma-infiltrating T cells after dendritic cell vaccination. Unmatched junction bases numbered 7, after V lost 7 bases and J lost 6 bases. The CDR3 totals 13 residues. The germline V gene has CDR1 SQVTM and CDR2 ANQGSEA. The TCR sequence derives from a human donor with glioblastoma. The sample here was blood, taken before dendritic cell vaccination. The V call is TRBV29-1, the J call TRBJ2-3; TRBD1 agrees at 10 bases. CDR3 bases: TGCAGCGCGCGGACAGGGGGAATGGATACGCAGTATTTT. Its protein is CSARTGGMDTQYF.